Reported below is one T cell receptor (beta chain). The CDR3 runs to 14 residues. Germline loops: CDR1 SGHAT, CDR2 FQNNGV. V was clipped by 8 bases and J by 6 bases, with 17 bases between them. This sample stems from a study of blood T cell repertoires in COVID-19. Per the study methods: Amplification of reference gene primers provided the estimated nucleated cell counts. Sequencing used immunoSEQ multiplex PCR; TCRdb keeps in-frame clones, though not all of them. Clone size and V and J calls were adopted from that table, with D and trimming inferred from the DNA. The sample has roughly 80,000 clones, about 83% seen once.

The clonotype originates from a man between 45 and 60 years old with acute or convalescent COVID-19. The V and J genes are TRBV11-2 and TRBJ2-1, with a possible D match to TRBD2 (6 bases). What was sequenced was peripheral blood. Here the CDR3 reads CASRSRLVGNEQFF. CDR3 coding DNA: TGTGCCAGCCGTAGTAGACTAGTGGGCAATGAGCAGTTCTTC.